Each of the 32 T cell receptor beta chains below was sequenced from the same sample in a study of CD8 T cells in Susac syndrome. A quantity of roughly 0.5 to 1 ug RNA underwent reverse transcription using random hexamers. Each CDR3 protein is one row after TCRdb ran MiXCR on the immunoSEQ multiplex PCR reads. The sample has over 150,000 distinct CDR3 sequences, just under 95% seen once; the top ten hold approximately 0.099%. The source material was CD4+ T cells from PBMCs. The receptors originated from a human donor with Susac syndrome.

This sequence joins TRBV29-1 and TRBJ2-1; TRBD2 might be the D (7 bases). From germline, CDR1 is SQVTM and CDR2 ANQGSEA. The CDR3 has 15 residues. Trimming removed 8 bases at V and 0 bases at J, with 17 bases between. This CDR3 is CSTSEGGISYNEQFF. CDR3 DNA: TGCAGCACATCAGAGGGGGGGATCTCCTACAATGAGCAGTTCTTC.

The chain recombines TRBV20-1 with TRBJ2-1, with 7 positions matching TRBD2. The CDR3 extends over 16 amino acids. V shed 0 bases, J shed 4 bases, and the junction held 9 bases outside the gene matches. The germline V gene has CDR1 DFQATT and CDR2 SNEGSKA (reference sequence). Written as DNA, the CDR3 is TGCAGTGCTAGAGATTCGGGGGAGGGCGGGTACAATGAGCAGTTCTTC. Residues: CSARDSGEGGYNEQFF.

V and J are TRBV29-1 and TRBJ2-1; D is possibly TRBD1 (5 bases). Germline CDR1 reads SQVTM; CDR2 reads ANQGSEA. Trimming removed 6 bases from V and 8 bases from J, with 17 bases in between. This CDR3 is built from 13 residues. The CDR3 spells CSVGPVERYEQFF. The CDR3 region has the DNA TGCAGCGTGGGGCCAGTGGAGAGGTATGAGCAGTTCTTC.

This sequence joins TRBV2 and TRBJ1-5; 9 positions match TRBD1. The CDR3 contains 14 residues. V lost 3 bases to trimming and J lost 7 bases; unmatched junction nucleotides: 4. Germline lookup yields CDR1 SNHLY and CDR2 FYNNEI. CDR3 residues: CASSDYRGQQPQHF. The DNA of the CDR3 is TGTGCCAGCAGTGACTACAGGGGGCAGCAGCCCCAGCATTTT.

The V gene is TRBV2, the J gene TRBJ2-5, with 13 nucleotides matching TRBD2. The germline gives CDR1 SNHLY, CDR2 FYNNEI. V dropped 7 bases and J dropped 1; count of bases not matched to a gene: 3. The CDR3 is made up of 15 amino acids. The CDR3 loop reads CASTLAGGIQETQYF. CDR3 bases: TGTGCCAGCACACTAGCGGGGGGGATCCAAGAGACCCAGTACTTC.

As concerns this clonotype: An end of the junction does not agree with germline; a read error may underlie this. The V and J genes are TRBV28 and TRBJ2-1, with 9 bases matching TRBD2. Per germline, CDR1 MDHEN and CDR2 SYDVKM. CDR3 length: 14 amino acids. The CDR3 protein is CASRLAGSYNEQFF. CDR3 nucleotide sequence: TGCGCCAGCAGGCTAGCGGGATCCTACAATGAGCAGTTCTTC.

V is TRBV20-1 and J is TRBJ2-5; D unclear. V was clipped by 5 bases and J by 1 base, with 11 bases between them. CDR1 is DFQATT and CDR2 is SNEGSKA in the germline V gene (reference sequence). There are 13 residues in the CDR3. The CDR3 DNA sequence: TGCAGTGCTGGTCCAGGACCCCAAGAGACCCAGTACTTC. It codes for CSAGPGPQETQYF.

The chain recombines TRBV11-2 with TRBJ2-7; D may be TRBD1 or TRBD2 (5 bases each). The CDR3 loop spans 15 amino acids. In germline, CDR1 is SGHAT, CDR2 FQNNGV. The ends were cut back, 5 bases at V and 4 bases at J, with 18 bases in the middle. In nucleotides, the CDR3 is TGTGCCAGCAGCCCGGGACCCCAGGGCAGTTACGAGCAGTACTTC. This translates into CASSPGPQGSYEQYF.

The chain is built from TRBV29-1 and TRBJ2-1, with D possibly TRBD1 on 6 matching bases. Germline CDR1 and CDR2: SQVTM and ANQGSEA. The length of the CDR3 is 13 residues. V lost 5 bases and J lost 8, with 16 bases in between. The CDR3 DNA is TGCAGCGTTCCCCAAACGGGACACCATGAGCAGTTCTTC. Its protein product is CSVPQTGHHEQFF.

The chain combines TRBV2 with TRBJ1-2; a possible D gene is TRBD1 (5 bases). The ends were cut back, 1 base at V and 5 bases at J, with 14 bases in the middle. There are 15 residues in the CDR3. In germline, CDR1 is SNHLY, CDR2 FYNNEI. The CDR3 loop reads CASSEDPGGDYGYTF. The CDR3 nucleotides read TGTGCCAGCAGTGAAGATCCGGGAGGGGATTATGGCTACACCTTC.

CDR3 amino acids: CASSTRTSGRDYNEQFF. CDR3 nucleotide sequence: TGTGCCAGCAGTACTCGGACTAGCGGGAGGGATTACAATGAGCAGTTCTTC. V gene TRBV6-2 or TRBV6-3 combines with J gene TRBJ2-1, with TRBD2 matching 15 bases. V shed 5 bases, J shed 4 bases, and the junction held 6 bases outside the gene matches. The V gene's germline CDR1 is MNHEY and CDR2 SVGEGT. The CDR3 covers 17 residues.

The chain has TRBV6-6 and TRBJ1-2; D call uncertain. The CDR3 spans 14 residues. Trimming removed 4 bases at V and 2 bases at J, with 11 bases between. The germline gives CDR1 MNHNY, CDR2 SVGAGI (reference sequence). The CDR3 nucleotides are TGTGCCAGCAGTTCAGAAAGCTGGAACTATGGCTACACCTTC. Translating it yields CASSSESWNYGYTF.

The CDR3 spells CSVEEGGDEQYF. CDR3 nucleotide sequence: TGCAGCGTTGAAGAAGGCGGGGACGAGCAGTACTTC. The V gene is TRBV29-1, the J gene TRBJ2-7; D possibly corresponds to TRBD2 (6 bases). Trimming pared 0 bases from V and 5 bases from J, leaving 8 bases between. CDR1 SQVTM and CDR2 ANQGSEA come from the germline V gene. This CDR3 spans 12 amino acids.

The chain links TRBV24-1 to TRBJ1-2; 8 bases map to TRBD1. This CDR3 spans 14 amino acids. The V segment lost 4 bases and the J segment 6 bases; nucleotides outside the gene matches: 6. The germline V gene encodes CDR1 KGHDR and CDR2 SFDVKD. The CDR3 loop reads CATSESGGSDGYTF. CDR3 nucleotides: TGTGCCACCAGTGAATCAGGGGGCTCAGATGGCTACACCTTC.

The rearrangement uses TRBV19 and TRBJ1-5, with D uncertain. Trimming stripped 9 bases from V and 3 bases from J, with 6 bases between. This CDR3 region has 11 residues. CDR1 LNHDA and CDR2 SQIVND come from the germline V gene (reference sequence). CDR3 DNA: TGTGCCAGCGGACCCAATCAGCCCCAGCATTTT. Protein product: CASGPNQPQHF.

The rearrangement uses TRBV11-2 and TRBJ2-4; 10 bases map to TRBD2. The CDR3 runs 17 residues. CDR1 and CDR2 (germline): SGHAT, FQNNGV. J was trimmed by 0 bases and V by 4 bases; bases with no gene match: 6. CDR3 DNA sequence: TGTGCCAGCAGCTCATCCGGACTAGCGGAAGCCAAAAACATTCAGTACTTC. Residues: CASSSSGLAEAKNIQYF.

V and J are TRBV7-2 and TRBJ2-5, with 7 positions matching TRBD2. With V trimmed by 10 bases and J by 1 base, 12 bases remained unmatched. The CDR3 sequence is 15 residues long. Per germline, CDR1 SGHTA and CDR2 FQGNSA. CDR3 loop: CATSPRGGGQETQYF. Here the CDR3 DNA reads TGTGCCACCTCCCCTCGGGGCGGGGGCCAAGAGACCCAGTACTTC.

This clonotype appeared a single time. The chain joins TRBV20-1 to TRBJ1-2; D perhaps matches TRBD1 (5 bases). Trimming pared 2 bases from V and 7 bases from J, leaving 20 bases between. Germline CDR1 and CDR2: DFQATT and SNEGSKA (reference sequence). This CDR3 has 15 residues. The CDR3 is CSARTQVRGGVGYTF. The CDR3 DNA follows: TGCAGTGCTAGAACCCAGGTCCGGGGGGGGGTTGGCTACACCTTC.

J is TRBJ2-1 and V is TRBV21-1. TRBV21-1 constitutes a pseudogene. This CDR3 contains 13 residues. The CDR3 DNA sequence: TGTGCCAGCAGCAAACTGGACCTAAATATGCAGTTCTTC. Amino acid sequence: CASSKLDLNMQFF.

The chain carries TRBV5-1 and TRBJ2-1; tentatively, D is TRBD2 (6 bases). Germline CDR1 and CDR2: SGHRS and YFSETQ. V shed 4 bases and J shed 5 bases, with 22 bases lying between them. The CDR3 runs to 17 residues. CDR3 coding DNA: TGCGCCAGCAGCCCCAACCCTCAGGGAGGCCTTAACAATGAGCAGTTCTTC. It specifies CASSPNPQGGLNNEQFF.

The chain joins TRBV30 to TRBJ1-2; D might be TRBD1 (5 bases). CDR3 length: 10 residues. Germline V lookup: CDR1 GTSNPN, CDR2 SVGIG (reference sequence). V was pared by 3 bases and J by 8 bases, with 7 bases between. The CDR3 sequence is CAWRTVGYTF. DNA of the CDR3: TGTGCCTGGAGGACAGTAGGCTACACCTTC.

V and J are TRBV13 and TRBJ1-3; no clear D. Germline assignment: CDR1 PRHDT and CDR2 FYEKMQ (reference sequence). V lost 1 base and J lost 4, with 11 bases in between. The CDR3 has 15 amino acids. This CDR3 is CASSLDGSRGNTIYF. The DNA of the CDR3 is TGTGCCAGCAGCTTAGATGGCAGCCGGGGAAACACCATATATTTT.

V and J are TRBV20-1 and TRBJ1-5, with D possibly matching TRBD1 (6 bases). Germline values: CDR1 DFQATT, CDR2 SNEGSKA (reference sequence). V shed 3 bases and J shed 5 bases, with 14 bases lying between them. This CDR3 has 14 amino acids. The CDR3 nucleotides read TGCAGTGCTAGTCCTTTGGGGGCTCATCAGCCCCAGCATTTT. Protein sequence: CSASPLGAHQPQHF.

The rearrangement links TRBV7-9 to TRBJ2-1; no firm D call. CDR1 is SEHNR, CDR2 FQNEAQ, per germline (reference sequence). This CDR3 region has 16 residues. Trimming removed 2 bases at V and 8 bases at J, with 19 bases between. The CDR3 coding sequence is TGTGCCAGCAGCTTATTGGGCCTGGCGGCCGTCGATGAGCAGTTCTTC. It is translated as CASSLLGLAAVDEQFF.

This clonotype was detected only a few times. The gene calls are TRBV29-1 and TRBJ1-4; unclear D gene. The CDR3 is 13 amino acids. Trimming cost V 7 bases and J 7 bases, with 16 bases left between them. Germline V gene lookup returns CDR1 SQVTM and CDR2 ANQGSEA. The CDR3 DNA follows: TGCAGCGCATCGGCCGGGAGCGGTGAAAAACTGTTTTTT. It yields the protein CSASAGSGEKLFF.

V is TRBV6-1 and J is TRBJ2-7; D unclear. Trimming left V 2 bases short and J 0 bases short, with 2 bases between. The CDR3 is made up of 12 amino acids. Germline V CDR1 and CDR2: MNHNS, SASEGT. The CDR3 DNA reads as TGTGCCAGCAGTGAAAGCTCCTACGAGCAGTACTTC. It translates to CASSESSYEQYF.

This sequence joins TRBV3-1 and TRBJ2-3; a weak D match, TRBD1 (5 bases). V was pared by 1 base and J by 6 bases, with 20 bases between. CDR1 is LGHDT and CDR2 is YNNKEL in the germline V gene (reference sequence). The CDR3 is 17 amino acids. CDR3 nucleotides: TGTGCCAGCAGCCAAGTACAGTCAGGACAACCACACGATACGCAGTATTTT. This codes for CASSQVQSGQPHDTQYF.

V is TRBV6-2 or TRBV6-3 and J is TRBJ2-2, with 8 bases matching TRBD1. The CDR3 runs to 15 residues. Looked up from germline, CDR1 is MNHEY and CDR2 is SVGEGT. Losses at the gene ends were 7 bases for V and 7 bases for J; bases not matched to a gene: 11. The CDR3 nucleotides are TGTGCCAGCATCAGGGGGCTTCGTGATGGCGGGGAGCTGTTTTTT. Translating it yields CASIRGLRDGGELFF.

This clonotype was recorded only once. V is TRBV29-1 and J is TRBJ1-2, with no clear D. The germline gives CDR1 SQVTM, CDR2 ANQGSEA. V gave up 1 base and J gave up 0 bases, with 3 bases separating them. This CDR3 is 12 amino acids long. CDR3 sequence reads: CSVEGPNYGYTF. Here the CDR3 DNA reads TGCAGCGTTGAAGGACCTAACTATGGCTACACCTTC.

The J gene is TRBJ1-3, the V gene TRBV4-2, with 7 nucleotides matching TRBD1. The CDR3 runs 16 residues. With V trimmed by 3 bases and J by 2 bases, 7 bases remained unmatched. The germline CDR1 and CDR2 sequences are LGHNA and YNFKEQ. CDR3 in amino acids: CASSQEKTGPGNTIYF. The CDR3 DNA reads TGTGCCAGCAGCCAGGAAAAGACAGGGCCTGGAAACACCATATATTTT.

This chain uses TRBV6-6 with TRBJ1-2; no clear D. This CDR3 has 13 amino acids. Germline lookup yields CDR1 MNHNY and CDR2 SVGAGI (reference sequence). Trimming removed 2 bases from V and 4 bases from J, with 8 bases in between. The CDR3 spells CASSYDGGYGYTF. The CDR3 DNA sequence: TGTGCCAGCAGTTACGACGGAGGCTATGGCTACACCTTC.

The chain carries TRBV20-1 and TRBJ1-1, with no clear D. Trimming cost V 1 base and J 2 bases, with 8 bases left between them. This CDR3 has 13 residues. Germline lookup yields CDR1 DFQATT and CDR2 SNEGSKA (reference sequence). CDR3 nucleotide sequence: TGCAGTGCTAGAGGACAACCAAACACTGAAGCTTTCTTT. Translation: CSARGQPNTEAFF.